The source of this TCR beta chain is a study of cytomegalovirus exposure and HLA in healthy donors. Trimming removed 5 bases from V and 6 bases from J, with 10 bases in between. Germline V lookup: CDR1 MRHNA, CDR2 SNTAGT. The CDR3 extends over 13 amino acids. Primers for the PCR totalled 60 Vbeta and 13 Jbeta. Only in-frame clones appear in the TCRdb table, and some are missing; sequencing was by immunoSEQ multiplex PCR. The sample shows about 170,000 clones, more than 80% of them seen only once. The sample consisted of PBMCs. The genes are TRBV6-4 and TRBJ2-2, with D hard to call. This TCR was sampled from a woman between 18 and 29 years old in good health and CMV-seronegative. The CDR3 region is CASSSDDSGELFF. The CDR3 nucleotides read TGTGCCAGCAGTTCCGATGACTCCGGGGAGCTGTTTTTT.